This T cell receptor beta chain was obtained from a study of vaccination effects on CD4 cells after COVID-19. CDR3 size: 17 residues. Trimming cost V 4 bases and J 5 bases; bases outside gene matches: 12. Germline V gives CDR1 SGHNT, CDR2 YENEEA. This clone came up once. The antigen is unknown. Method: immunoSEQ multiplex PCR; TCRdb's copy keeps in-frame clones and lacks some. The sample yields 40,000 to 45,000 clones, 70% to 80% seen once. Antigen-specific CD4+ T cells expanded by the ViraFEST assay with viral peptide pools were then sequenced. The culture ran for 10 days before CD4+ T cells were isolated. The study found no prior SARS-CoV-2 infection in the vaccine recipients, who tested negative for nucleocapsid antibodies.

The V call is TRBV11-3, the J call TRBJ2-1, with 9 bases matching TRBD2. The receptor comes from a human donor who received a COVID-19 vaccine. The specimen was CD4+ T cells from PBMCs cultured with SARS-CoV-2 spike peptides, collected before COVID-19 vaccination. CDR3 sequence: CASSSQERRGGHNEQFF. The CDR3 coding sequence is TGTGCCAGCAGCTCCCAGGAGCGGCGGGGGGGCCACAATGAGCAGTTCTTC.